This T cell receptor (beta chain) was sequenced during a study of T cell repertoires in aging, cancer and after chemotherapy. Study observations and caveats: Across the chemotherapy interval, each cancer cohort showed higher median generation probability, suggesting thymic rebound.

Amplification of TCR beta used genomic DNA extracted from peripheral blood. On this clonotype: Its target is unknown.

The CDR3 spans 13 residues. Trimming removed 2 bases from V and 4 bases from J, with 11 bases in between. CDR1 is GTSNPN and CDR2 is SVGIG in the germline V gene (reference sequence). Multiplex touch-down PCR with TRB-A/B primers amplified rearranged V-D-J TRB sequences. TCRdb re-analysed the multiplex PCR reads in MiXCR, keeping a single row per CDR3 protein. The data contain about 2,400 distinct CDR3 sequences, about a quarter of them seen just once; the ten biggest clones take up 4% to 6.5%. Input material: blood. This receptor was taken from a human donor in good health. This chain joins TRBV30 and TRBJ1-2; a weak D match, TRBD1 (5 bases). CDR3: CAWSSGAGYGYTF. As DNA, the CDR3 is TGTGCCTGGAGTAGTGGGGCTGGCTATGGCTACACCTTC.